This T cell receptor (beta chain) emerged from a study of blood T cell repertoires in COVID-19. In the original processing: Reference gene primers were amplified, and this amplification served to estimate nucleated cell counts. TCRdb's copy holds only in-frame clones and misses some; the assay was immunoSEQ multiplex PCR. V, J and clone size were drawn from that table, and D and trimming were deduced from the DNA. The sample includes about 310,000 clones, around 86% of them seen just once. Trimming shortened V by 3 bases and J by 6 bases, and 11 bases separated the two germline ends. Looked up from germline, CDR1 is SGHTA and CDR2 is FQGNSA. The CDR3 contains 14 residues.

Sequenced sample: peripheral blood. This rearrangement joins TRBV7-2 to TRBJ1-4; D is possibly TRBD1 (6 bases). The sequence came from a man aged 50-59 years with active or convalescent COVID-19. This CDR3 is CASSLTTGYEKLFF. The CDR3 DNA is TGTGCCAGCAGCTTGACAACAGGGTATGAAAAACTGTTTTTT.